These T cell receptor beta chains were read from a single sample in a study of T cells after yellow fever vaccination. TCRdb called the 5' RACE reads again in MiXCR, with one record for every CDR3 protein. Of under 600,000 distinct CDR3 sequences in the sample, less than 15% are singletons; the top ten hold over 13%. The sample was PBMCs, taken on the day of the yellow fever booster vaccination. The origin of the receptors is a man aged 25 to 45 who received the YFV17D yellow fever vaccine. The CDR3 runs from the conserved cysteine through the conserved F or W. D genes are given only for firm matches. Size is stated for part of the rows, as once, few or many counts, or as a class when the clone is expanded.

V	size	J	D	CDR3	DNA
TRBV20-1	few	TRBJ1-5	-	CSARAPSNQPQHF	TGCAGTGCTAGAGCCCCTTCAAATCAGCCCCAGCATTTT
TRBV7-7	-	TRBJ2-1	-	CASSLGHLSGNEQFF	TGTGCTAGCAGCCTGGGACACCTCTCGGGTAATGAGCAGTTCTTC
TRBV27	few	TRBJ2-3	TRBD2	CASSETSGSLIYTQYF	TGTGCCAGCAGTGAGACTAGCGGGAGCCTCATTTATACGCAGTATTTT
TRBV20-1	few	TRBJ2-3	TRBD2	CSASLAGRGETDTQYF	TGCAGTGCTAGCCTTGCGGGGAGGGGAGAGACAGATACGCAGTATTTT
TRBV12-3/TRBV12-4	few	TRBJ2-2	-	CASSLLTAPTTVAVAGELFF	TGTGCCAGCAGTTTATTGACCGCCCCAACTACCGTAGCTGTAGCCGGGGAGCTGTTTTTT
TRBV15	-	TRBJ1-5	-	CATSPHREGSQPQHF	TGTGCCACCAGCCCCCACCGGGAGGGGAGTCAGCCCCAGCATTTT
TRBV20-1	-	TRBJ2-4	TRBD2	CSAPQGGLAVSNIQYF	TGCAGTGCTCCCCAAGGGGGACTAGCGGTTTCAAACATTCAGTACTTC
TRBV19	few	TRBJ2-1	-	CASSSFSKNEQFF	TGTGCCAGTAGCTCATTTAGCAAAAATGAGCAGTTCTTC
TRBV12-5	few	TRBJ1-1	-	CASGSDSGNTEAFF	TGTGCTAGTGGTTCAGATTCAGGGAACACTGAAGCTTTCTTT
TRBV12-3/TRBV12-4	-	TRBJ1-5	-	CASSLQGTQPQHF	TGTGCCAGCAGTTTACAGGGGACGCAGCCCCAGCATTTT
TRBV6-5	-	TRBJ2-1	-	CASSILGGEQFF	TGTGCCAGCAGTATTCTTGGGGGTGAGCAGTTCTTC
TRBV11-2	-	TRBJ2-1	-	CASRLSGDNEQFF	TGTGCCAGCAGGCTTTCTGGGGACAATGAGCAGTTCTTC
TRBV20-1	many	TRBJ2-1	TRBD2	CSANQPGGPLNEQFF	TGCAGTGCCAACCAGCCGGGAGGCCCTTTGAATGAGCAGTTCTTC
TRBV12-3/TRBV12-4	few	TRBJ2-2	TRBD2	CASTSKGLADLTGELFF	TGTGCCAGCACCAGCAAGGGACTAGCGGATCTGACCGGGGAGCTGTTTTTT
TRBV7-9	-	TRBJ2-3	-	CASSLRLVEVADTQYF	TGTGCCAGCAGCTTGCGGCTAGTAGAAGTAGCAGATACGCAGTATTTT
TRBV12-3/TRBV12-4	few	TRBJ1-5	-	CASSLDRYTQPQHF	TGTGCCAGCAGTTTAGATCGGTACACTCAGCCCCAGCATTTT
TRBV24-1	-	TRBJ2-1	TRBD1	CATSDSWTGNNEQFF	TGTGCCACCAGTGATAGCTGGACAGGGAACAATGAGCAGTTCTTC
TRBV5-1	few	TRBJ2-7	-	CASSRMGSYEQYF	TGCGCCAGCAGCCGCATGGGATCCTACGAGCAGTACTTC
TRBV19	few	TRBJ2-2	TRBD2	CASSPRSSGENTGELFF	TGTGCCAGTAGTCCCAGGAGTAGCGGGGAAAACACCGGGGAGCTGTTTTTT
TRBV4-2	-	TRBJ1-1	TRBD1	CASGNTDRVEAFF	TGTGCCAGCGGCAATACGGACAGGGTTGAAGCTTTCTTT
TRBV5-1	-	TRBJ2-5	-	CASSGPDQETQYF	TGCGCCAGCAGCGGCCCCGACCAAGAGACCCAGTACTTC
TRBV6-2/TRBV6-3	few	TRBJ2-2	TRBD1	CASSYKVGQRNTGELFF	TGTGCCAGCAGTTACAAGGTGGGACAGCGAAACACCGGGGAGCTGTTTTTT
TRBV18	few	TRBJ2-5	-	CASSQGEIGETQYF	TGTGCCAGCTCACAGGGGGAGATCGGAGAGACCCAGTACTTC
TRBV20-1	-	TRBJ2-1	-	CSARDLRGSFF	TGCAGTGCTAGAGATCTTCGCGGGTCGTTCTTC
TRBV14	-	TRBJ2-1	TRBD2	CASSRRAGGITPSSYNEQFF	TGTGCCAGCAGCAGACGAGCGGGAGGTATCACCCCCAGCTCCTACAATGAGCAGTTCTTC
TRBV2	few	TRBJ2-7	-	CASRTLAGPYEQYF	TGTGCCAGCAGGACGTTGGCCGGGCCCTACGAGCAGTACTTC
TRBV7-9	few	TRBJ1-6	TRBD1	CASSRDSTGGNSPLHF	TGTGCCAGCAGCAGAGATTCGACAGGGGGGAATTCACCCCTCCACTTT
TRBV7-2	-	TRBJ1-2	TRBD1	CASSRLQGGYTF	TGTGCCAGCAGCCGTTTACAGGGGGGCTACACCTTC
TRBV20-1	few	TRBJ1-4	-	CSALRGSGNEKLFF	TGCAGTGCTCTCAGGGGCTCTGGTAATGAAAAACTGTTTTTT
TRBV7-2	many	TRBJ2-7	-	CASSSLGGPYEQYF	TGTGCCAGCAGCTCCCTGGGAGGCCCCTACGAGCAGTACTTC
TRBV4-1	few	TRBJ2-1	TRBD2	CASSRGRESIDEQFF	TGCGCCAGCAGCCGGGGGAGGGAATCAATCGATGAGCAGTTCTTC
TRBV9	-	TRBJ2-7	-	CASSVEAGTSYEQYF	TGTGCCAGCAGCGTAGAGGCGGGGACCTCCTACGAGCAGTACTTC
TRBV7-9	-	TRBJ2-2	-	CASSLRPITGELFF	TGTGCCAGCAGCTTGCGACCCATCACCGGGGAGCTGTTTTTT
TRBV7-8	few	TRBJ2-2	-	CASSSLATGELFF	TGTGCCAGCAGTTCTCTAGCAACCGGGGAGCTGTTTTTT
TRBV29-1	-	TRBJ1-1	-	CSVEDPRDRTTFF	TGCAGCGTTGAAGATCCGAGGGACCGGACAACTTTCTTT